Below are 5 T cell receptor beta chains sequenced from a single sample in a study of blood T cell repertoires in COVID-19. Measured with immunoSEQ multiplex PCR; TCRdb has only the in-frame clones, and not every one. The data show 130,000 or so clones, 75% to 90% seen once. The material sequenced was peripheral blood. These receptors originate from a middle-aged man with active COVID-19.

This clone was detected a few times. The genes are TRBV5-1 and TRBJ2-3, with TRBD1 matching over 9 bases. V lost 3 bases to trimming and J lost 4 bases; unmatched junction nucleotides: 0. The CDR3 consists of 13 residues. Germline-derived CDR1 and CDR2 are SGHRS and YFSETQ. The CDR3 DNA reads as TGCGCCAGCAGCTGGACAGGGGCAGATACGCAGTATTTT. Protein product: CASSWTGADTQYF.

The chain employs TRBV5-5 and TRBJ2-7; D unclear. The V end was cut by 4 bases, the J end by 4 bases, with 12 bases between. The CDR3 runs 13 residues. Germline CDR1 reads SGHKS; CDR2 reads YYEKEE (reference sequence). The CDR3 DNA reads TGTGCCAGCAGCCTAGTTGCGGAGTACGAGCAGTACTTC. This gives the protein CASSLVAEYEQYF.

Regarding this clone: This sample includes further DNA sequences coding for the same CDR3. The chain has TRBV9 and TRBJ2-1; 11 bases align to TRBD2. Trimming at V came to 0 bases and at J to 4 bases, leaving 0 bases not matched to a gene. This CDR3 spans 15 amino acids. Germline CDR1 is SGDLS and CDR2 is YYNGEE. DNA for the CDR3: TGTGCCAGCAGCGTAGGACTAGCGGGATACAATGAGCAGTTCTTC. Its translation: CASSVGLAGYNEQFF.

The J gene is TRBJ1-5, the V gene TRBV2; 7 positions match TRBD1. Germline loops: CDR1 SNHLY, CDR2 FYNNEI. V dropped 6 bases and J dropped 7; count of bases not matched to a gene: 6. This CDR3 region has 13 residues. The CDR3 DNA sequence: TGTGCCAGCAGGTTACAGGGGCGGCAGCCCCAGCATTTT. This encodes CASRLQGRQPQHF.

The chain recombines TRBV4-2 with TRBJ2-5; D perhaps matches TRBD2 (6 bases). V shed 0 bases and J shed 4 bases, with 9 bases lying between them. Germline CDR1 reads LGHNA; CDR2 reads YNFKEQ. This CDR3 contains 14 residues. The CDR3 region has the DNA TGTGCCAGCAGCCAAGAGGGGGGTGTAGAGACCCAGTACTTC. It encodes CASSQEGGVETQYF.